The sequence of this T cell receptor beta chain was determined in a study of blood T cells in healthy people across ages. The second PCR ran about 6 to 12 cycles with a sample-barcoded 5' primer and J-beta primers. Tagging of each cDNA molecule was performed by a template-switch adaptor with 12 random nucleotides. TCRdb re-analysed the 5' RACE reads in MiXCR, keeping a single row per CDR3 protein. Among about 720,000 distinct CDR3 sequences listed, roughly 20% were seen once. The CDR3 consists of 13 residues. Trimming removed 0 bases at V and 14 bases at J, with 14 bases between. Germline V gives CDR1 SGHRS, CDR2 YFSETQ. For this clonotype: Its target is not known.

Findings and caveats of the study: Naive T cell percentage showed a strong correlation with TCR beta diversity. Higher diversity, along with more naive CD4+ cells, distinguished long-lived donors from aged donors. Shifts in expanded clonotypes may have been confounded by donor CMV status, which was unknown.

The V gene is TRBV5-1, the J gene TRBJ1-4; D is possibly TRBD1 (5 bases). The sequence derives from a man between 65 and 80 years old in good health. The sample taken for sequencing was blood. CDR3 nucleotides: TGCGCCAGCAGCTTGGCCGGCAGGGCGAAGCTGTTTTTT. It encodes CASSLAGRAKLFF. Combining the CDR3 with reference TRBV5-1 and TRBJ1-4 gives the whole variable domain KAGVTQTPRYLIKTRGQQVTLSCSPISGHRSVSWYQQTPGQGLQFLFEYFSETQRNKGNFPGRFSGRQFSNSRSEMNVSTLELGDSALYLCASSLAGRAKLFFGSGTQLSVL.